This T cell receptor beta chain was identified in a study of cytomegalovirus exposure and HLA in healthy donors (dated by TCRdb to about 2017). A note on the overall study: According to a later analysis, the roughly 120 validation repertoires were produced on the same platform as the 680 or so repertoires of the first cohort. Besides the first cohort of about 730 subjects, a separate validation cohort made up of over a hundred different subjects was used. To predict cytomegalovirus infection status, the study combined high-throughput TCR immunosequencing, statistical association of individual TCRs with disease status, and machine learning. The aim of the study was to test whether cataloging public T cell receptors could identify signatures of past pathogen exposure. Results and caveats for the whole study, not just this receptor: Subsequent analysis determined that TCRs grouped into clusters in the first cohort also showed a tendency toward co-occurrence across the roughly 110 validation repertoires, and roughly 95% of cluster scores exceeded 0. In the study, approximately 160 TCR beta chains were listed as associated with cytomegalovirus. A later analysis lacked HLA typing for the validation cohort, so it scored co-occurrence in that cohort across all 110 or so repertoires. The authors suggested that the approach could potentially be generalized to other disease states and immunological phenotypes. Cytomegalovirus status was reported to be diagnosed by the classifier with high specificity and sensitivity in both the original and validation cohorts. Most TCR sequences were observed very rarely across donors, whereas some public TCRs were present in many individuals. In vitro tests confirmed that a few of the cytomegalovirus-associated TCR beta chains recognize cytomegalovirus antigens.

The protocol used for the library was the immunoSEQ multiplex PCR assay. The published analysis was carried out like this. A statistical classification framework was built to diagnose cytomegalovirus status from the catalog of TCR beta chain sequences. This immuneACCESS table, as held by TCRdb, lists in-frame sequences with V and J called but not all clones. Of the missing ones, under half trace to an unresolved V gene in checked studies; the others have no known cause. The D gene and trimming were derived from the DNA, and the V and J assignments and clone size from that table. Recorded for this sample are fewer than 90,000 clones; roughly 94% of them occurred a single time. Approximately 3.3% of the sample is held by the ten biggest clonotypes. This clone was observed a single time. Its antigen is unknown. Base qualities are not provided; no much larger clone lies one nucleotide away. The donors were included in the validation cohort of 120 subjects, a group kept apart from the roughly 670-subject first cohort.

Compared with germline, V lacks 5 bases and J lacks 2 bases; bases without a gene match: 4. Looking up the germline V gene (reference sequence) yields CDR1 SEHNR and CDR2 FQNEAQ. The CDR3 has 15 amino acids, counting the end cysteine and phenylalanine. CDR3 DNA is the only sequence kept; it has 45 bases, read in frame from the first base. What was sequenced was PBMCs. This receptor was obtained from a woman younger than 35 in good health and CMV-seropositive. The rearranged segments are TRBV7-9 and TRBJ1-2; the junction holds 11 bases that match TRBD1. The DNA reads TGTGCCAGCAGCCAGGGACAGGGGGGCAACTATGGCTACACCTTC. It encodes CASSQGQGGNYGYTF.